This T cell receptor (beta chain) was sequenced during a study of T cell clonotyping in hematopoietic cell transplantation. Study-level results: Pathologically expanded recipient clonotypes increased progressively from day 30 to day 180 as diversity fell. Without cell sorting, CD4 versus CD8 contributions remain unresolved. Higher Inverse Simpson Index values in graft donor and pretransplant recipient predicted broader posttransplant TCR diversity.

V lost 1 base and J lost 5, with 14 bases in between. The length of the CDR3 is 14 residues. In germline, CDR1 is SQVTM, CDR2 ANQGSEA. Method: immunoSEQ multiplex PCR; TCRdb's copy keeps in-frame clones and lacks some. The data hold 70,000 or so clones, with 90% to 95% observed a single time. As concerns this clone: Its cognate antigen is unknown.

The chain couples TRBV29-1 to TRBJ1-1; tentatively, D is TRBD1 (6 bases). The receptor comes from a man in his fifties in good health. Some clones in this sample may be carry-over from other donors' samples. The sequenced sample was peripheral blood mononuclear cells. The chain's CDR3 is CSVEVMGGGTEAFF. In DNA form, the CDR3 reads TGCAGCGTTGAAGTAATGGGAGGGGGTACTGAAGCTTTCTTT. The full variable domain, in which reference TRBV29-1 and TRBJ1-1 provide the parts outside the CDR3, is SAVISQKPSRDICQRGTSLTIQCQVDSQVTMMFWYRQQPGQSLTLIATANQGSEATYESGFVIDKFPISRPNLTFSTLTVSNMSPEDSSIYLCSVEVMGGGTEAFFGQGTRLTVV.